This record looks at one T cell receptor (beta chain) sequence and its context. In germline, CDR1 is KGHSH, CDR2 LQKENI. This CDR3 is 14 amino acids long. After removal of 5 bases from V and 2 bases from J, the junction contained 4 bases not matched to a gene. A single record per CDR3 protein comes from TCRdb applying MiXCR to the 5' RACE reads. The sample consists of 350,000 to 550,000 distinct CDR3 sequences, around 20% of them appearing once. This specimen comes from a study of T cells after yellow fever vaccination. The rearrangement links TRBV18 to TRBJ2-7; 9 bases are a match to TRBD1. This sample comprised PBMCs, obtained before the yellow fever booster vaccination. This clonotype originated in a man aged 18 to 29 who received the YFV17D yellow fever vaccine. The CDR3 here is CASSRDRDPYEQYF. The CDR3 region has the DNA TGTGCCAGCTCAAGGGACAGGGACCCCTACGAGCAGTACTTC. The variable domain in full, with the rest retrieved from reference TRBV18 and TRBJ2-7, is NAGVMQNPRHLVRRRGQEARLRCSPMKGHSHVYWYRQLPEEGLKFMVYLQKENIIDESGMPKERFSAEFPKEGPSILRIQQVVRGDSAAYFCASSRDRDPYEQYFGPGTRLTVT.